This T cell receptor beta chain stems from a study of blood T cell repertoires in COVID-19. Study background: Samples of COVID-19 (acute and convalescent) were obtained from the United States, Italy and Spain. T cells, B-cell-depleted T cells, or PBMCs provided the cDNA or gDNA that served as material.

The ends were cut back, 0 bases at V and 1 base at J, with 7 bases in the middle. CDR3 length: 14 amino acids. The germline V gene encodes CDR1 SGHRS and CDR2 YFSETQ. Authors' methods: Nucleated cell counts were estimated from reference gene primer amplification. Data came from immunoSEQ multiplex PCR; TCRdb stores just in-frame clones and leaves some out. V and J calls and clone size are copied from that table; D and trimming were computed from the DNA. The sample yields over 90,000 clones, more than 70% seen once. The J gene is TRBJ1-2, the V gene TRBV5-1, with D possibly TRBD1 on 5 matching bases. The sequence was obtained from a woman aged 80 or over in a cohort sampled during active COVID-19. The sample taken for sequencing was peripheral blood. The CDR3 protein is CASSLGQLNYGYTF. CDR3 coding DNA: TGCGCCAGCAGCTTGGGACAGCTTAACTATGGCTACACCTTC.